The next 18 T cell receptor beta chains were all read from a single sample in a study of CD8 T cells in ankylosing spondylitis. TCRdb re-called the 5' RACE reads with MiXCR, one entry per CDR3 protein. The profile shows under 85,000 distinct CDR3 sequences, about 5.2% of them singletons. The sample taken for sequencing was blood, either unsorted or a sorted T cell fraction (not recorded which). Every receptor here comes from a male donor with ankylosing spondylitis or in good health (not recorded which).

This clonotype was picked up many times. This chain joins TRBV7-2 and TRBJ1-5; 7 bases match TRBD1. The CDR3 spans 14 residues. Germline V gene data show CDR1 as SGHTA and CDR2 as FQGNSA. V shed 6 bases, J shed 2 bases, and the junction held 4 bases outside the gene matches. CDR3 residues: CASRPGQGNQPQHF. CDR3 bases: TGTGCCAGCAGACCCGGACAGGGCAATCAGCCCCAGCATTTT. Together with reference TRBV7-2 and TRBJ1-5, the CDR3 gives the full variable domain: GAGVSQSPSNKVTEKGKDVELRCDPISGHTALYWYRQSLGQGLEFLIYFQGNSAPDKSGLPSDRFSAERTGGSVSTLTIQRTQQEDSAVYLCASRPGQGNQPQHFGDGTRLSIL.

This clonotype has a count of ten or more. The chain uses TRBV12-3 or TRBV12-4 and TRBJ2-1; 8 nucleotides match TRBD2. Trimming removed 4 bases from V and 3 bases from J; junction bases left unmatched: 14. The CDR3 is 18 residues long. CDR3 sequence: CASSSLRGTSGLYNEQFF. CDR3 sequence (DNA): TGTGCCAGCAGTTCCCTTCGCGGTACTAGCGGACTCTACAATGAGCAGTTCTTC.

This clonotype came up many times. The genes are TRBV5-1 and TRBJ2-7, with TRBD1 as a possible D gene (5 bases). Germline values: CDR1 SGHRS, CDR2 YFSETQ. The CDR3 length is 15 residues. Trimming removed 4 bases from V and 4 bases from J, with 18 bases in between. The CDR3 reads CASSTTSTTVYEQYF. The CDR3 DNA reads TGCGCCAGCAGCACGACCTCTACGACAGTTTACGAGCAGTACTTC.

This clonotype came up many times. V and J are TRBV12-3 or TRBV12-4 and TRBJ2-3, with a weak D call TRBD1 (5 bases). V lost 10 bases, J lost 1 base, and 9 bases lay in between. The CDR3 spans 12 residues. CDR3 in DNA: TGTGCCACGAAACAGGGCACAGATACGCAGTATTTT. Translation gives CATKQGTDTQYF.

In its sample, this clonotype was seen many times. This chain links TRBV2 with TRBJ2-7; D may be TRBD1 or TRBD2 (5 bases each). The CDR3 contains 16 residues. Germline V gene sequence: CDR1 SNHLY, CDR2 FYNNEI. V lost 1 base, J lost 4 bases, and 17 bases lay in between. The CDR3 is CASSEEGTREGYEQYF. The CDR3 DNA follows: TGTGCCAGCAGTGAAGAGGGGACCAGGGAAGGATACGAGCAGTACTTC.

This clonotype was counted at least ten times. J is TRBJ2-5 and V is TRBV7-2; TRBD2 matches 8 bases. Trimming took 3 bases from V and 5 from J; bases not matched to a gene: 8. Germline V gene sequence: CDR1 SGHTA, CDR2 FQGNSA. The CDR3 covers 15 residues. The CDR3 here is CASSFNGGARETQYF. For the CDR3, the DNA is TGTGCCAGCAGCTTTAACGGGGGGGCCAGGGAGACCCAGTACTTC.

The chain uses TRBV4-2 and TRBJ2-2; D is undetermined. CDR3 length: 14 amino acids. Germline CDR1 LGHNA, CDR2 YNFKEQ. Trimming left V 3 bases short and J 0 bases short, with 5 bases between. CDR3 sequence reads: CASSQGTNTGELFF. In DNA form, the CDR3 reads TGTGCCAGCAGCCAGGGTACGAACACCGGGGAGCTGTTTTTT.

At least ten counts were recorded for this clonotype. CDR3 sequence reads: CSVEVGGVGEQFF. DNA of the CDR3: TGCAGCGTTGAAGTCGGGGGGGTAGGGGAGCAGTTCTTC. This sequence joins TRBV29-1 and TRBJ2-1; 8 bases fit TRBD2. V dropped 1 base and J dropped 10; count of bases not matched to a gene: 6. This CDR3 spans 13 amino acids. Germline loops: CDR1 SQVTM, CDR2 ANQGSEA.

The sample holds many counts of this clonotype. V and J are TRBV12-3 or TRBV12-4 and TRBJ1-1; no definite D call. This CDR3 spans 11 amino acids. Trimming removed 8 bases at V and 3 bases at J, with 7 bases between. DNA for the CDR3: TGTGCCAGCTTGGGCTACACTGAAGCTTTCTTT. Translated, it gives CASLGYTEAFF.

This clonotype was detected many times. The J gene is TRBJ2-1, the V gene TRBV29-1; 8 positions match TRBD1. The junction had 5 bases not matched to a gene; V was cut back by 6 bases and J by 10 bases. CDR3 length: 11 amino acids. From germline, CDR1 is SQVTM and CDR2 ANQGSEA. As DNA, the CDR3 is TGCAGCGTGGACAGGGTGGGGGAGCAGTTCTTC. Protein: CSVDRVGEQFF.

The sample holds many counts of this clonotype. V usage is TRBV7-8 and J usage is TRBJ2-2, with 7 bases aligning to TRBD1. V lost 1 base, J lost 1 base, and 6 bases stayed unmatched. CDR3 length: 17 residues. Germline lookup yields CDR1 SGHVS and CDR2 FQNEAQ. CDR3 amino acids: CASSLGRGTVNTGELFF. CDR3 in DNA: TGTGCCAGCAGCTTAGGCCGAGGGACAGTGAACACCGGGGAGCTGTTTTTT.

V usage is TRBV7-2 and J usage is TRBJ2-1; TRBD1 agrees at 11 bases. V trimming: 5 bases; J trimming: 4 bases; junction bases outside the gene matches: 4. Germline-derived CDR1 and CDR2 are SGHTA and FQGNSA. This CDR3 contains 15 residues. For the CDR3, the DNA is TGTGCCAGCAGCGCGGACAGGGGGCTTTACAATGAGCAGTTCTTC. Translation gives CASSADRGLYNEQFF.

This clonotype was detected many times. J is TRBJ2-7 and V is TRBV5-1, with 8 bases aligning to TRBD2. Germline V lookup: CDR1 SGHRS, CDR2 YFSETQ. V trimming: 1 base; J trimming: 0 bases; junction bases outside the gene matches: 6. The CDR3 sequence is 16 residues long. CDR3 nucleotides: TGCGCCAGCAGCTTGTTCAGCGGGGGCCCCTCCTACGAGCAGTACTTC. The encoded protein is CASSLFSGGPSYEQYF.

This clonotype showed up many times. The rearrangement joins TRBV6-5 to TRBJ1-2; D may be TRBD1 (5 bases). CDR3 size: 16 residues. Deletions cut 6 bases from V and 1 base from J, with 18 bases between. Germline lookup yields CDR1 MNHEY and CDR2 SVGAGI. CDR3 coding DNA: TGTGCCAGCAGAGCCTTTTCCGGGACCGATAACTATGGCTACACCTTC. Its protein is CASRAFSGTDNYGYTF.

Many counts were recorded for this clonotype. The J gene is TRBJ2-3, the V gene TRBV20-1; 7 nucleotides align to TRBD1. The CDR3 covers 14 residues. Losses at the gene ends were 4 bases for V and 5 bases for J; bases not matched to a gene: 9. Germline loops: CDR1 DFQATT, CDR2 SNEGSKA (reference sequence). CDR3 DNA: TGCAGTGCTATCGGTAGACAGGGTGAAGATACGCAGTATTTT. Translation: CSAIGRQGEDTQYF.

This clonotype was detected many times. The genes are TRBV6-5 and TRBJ2-7; D remains unclear. The CDR3 has 14 residues. Per germline, CDR1 MNHEY and CDR2 SVGAGI. V dropped 4 bases and J dropped 3 bases, with 13 bases sitting between them. CDR3 in DNA: TGTGCCAGCAGTTCCCCTCGTGAACGCTACGAGCAGTACTTC. This encodes CASSSPRERYEQYF.

This clonotype was seen ten or more times. This chain connects TRBV30 to TRBJ1-1, with D maybe TRBD1 (5 bases). This CDR3 region has 13 residues. Trimming took off 0 bases at V and 6 bases at J, with 11 bases between the two ends. Germline-derived CDR1 and CDR2 are GTSNPN and SVGIG (reference sequence). The CDR3 protein is CAWSVPGRAEAFF. CDR3 nucleotide sequence: TGTGCCTGGAGTGTACCAGGGAGGGCTGAAGCTTTCTTT.

This clonotype was observed many times. This chain uses TRBV5-1 with TRBJ2-7; D may be TRBD1 (6 bases). V shed 6 bases and J shed 2 bases, with 18 bases lying between them. From germline, CDR1 is SGHRS and CDR2 YFSETQ. The CDR3 consists of 15 residues. CDR3 amino acids: CASKTRQGIPYEQYF. In DNA, the CDR3 is TGCGCCAGCAAAACACGCCAGGGGATACCCTACGAGCAGTACTTC.